This T cell receptor beta chain was captured in a study of cytomegalovirus exposure and HLA in healthy donors. Germline CDR1 and CDR2: SGDLS and YYNGEE. Trimming cost V 4 bases and J 0 bases, with 13 bases left between them. The CDR3 totals 16 residues. PCR was performed using 60 Vbeta and 13 Jbeta primers. Data came from immunoSEQ multiplex PCR; TCRdb stores just in-frame clones and leaves some out. The data hold about 61,000 clones, with approximately 89% observed a single time. The donors were healthy bone marrow donors. Sequencing was performed on PBMCs. The TCR originated in a man between 18 and 29 years old in good health and CMV-seronegative. The rearrangement links TRBV9 to TRBJ2-2, with TRBD2 as a possible D gene (6 bases). The CDR3 DNA sequence: TGTGCCAGCAGCACACACGGGACTCCGAACACCGGGGAGCTGTTTTTT. It encodes CASSTHGTPNTGELFF.